This TCR beta chain comes out of a study of T cell repertoires in cytomegalovirus infection. The wider study: Both CMV infection and a matching HLA type were indicated by public TCR beta signatures. Study-wide points: HLA-C-restricted CMV clonotypes gave the most frequent clonotype in two of eight donors. Summed public TCR beta family frequency identified CMV carriers bearing the relevant HLA.

About this clonotype itself: Its target is unknown.

TCRdb re-analysed the reads in MiXCR, keeping a single row per CDR3 protein. The sample lists 40,000 to 55,000 distinct CDR3 sequences, roughly 20% occurring once. Germline CDR1 and CDR2: MDHEN and SYDVKM. Trimming removed 3 bases at V and 10 bases at J, with 13 bases between. The CDR3 is made up of 13 amino acids. Sequencing used CD8+ T cells from cultured PBMCs, obtained from culture after CMV antigen stimulation. The clonotype originates from a human donor in good health (CMV status not recorded). Some clones in this sample may be carry-over from other donors' samples. The J gene is TRBJ2-1, the V gene TRBV28, with D uncertain. CDR3 DNA: TGTGCCAGCAGTTTGGGCCCCGGAAGAGAGCAGTTCTTC. Its protein product is CASSLGPGREQFF.